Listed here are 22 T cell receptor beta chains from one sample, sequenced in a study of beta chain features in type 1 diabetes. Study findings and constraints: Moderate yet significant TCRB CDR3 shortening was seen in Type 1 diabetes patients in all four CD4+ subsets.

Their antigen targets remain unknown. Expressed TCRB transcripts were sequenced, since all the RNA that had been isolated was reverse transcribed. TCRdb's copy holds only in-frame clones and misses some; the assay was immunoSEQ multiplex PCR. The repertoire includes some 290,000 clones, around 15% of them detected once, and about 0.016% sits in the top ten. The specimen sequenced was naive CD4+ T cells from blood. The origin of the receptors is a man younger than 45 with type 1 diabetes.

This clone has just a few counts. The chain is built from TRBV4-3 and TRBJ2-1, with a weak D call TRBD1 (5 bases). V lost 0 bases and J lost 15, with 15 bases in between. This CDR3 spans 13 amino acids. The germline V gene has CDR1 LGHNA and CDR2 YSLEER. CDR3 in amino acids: CASSQDPGRVAFF. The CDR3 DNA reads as TGCGCCAGCAGCCAAGATCCGGGCAGGGTGGCGTTCTTC.

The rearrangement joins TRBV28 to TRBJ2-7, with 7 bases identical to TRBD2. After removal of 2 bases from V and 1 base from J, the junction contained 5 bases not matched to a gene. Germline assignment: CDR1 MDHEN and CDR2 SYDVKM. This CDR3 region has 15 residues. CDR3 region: CASSLGGEESYEQYF. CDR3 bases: TGTGCCAGCAGTTTAGGGGGGGAGGAATCCTACGAGCAGTACTTC.

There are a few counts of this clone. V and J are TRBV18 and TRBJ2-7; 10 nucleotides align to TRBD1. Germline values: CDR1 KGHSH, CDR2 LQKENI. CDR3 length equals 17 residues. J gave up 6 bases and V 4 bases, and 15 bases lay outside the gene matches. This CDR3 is CASSLYVGGTGVREQYF. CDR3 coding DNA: TGTGCCAGCTCACTATATGTTGGTGGGACAGGGGTCCGCGAGCAGTACTTC.

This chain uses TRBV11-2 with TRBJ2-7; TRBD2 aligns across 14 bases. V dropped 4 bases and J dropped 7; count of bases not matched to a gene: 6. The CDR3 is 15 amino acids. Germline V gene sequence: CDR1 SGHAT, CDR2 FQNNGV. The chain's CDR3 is CASSSPGLAGVEQYF. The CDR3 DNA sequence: TGTGCCAGCAGCTCCCCGGGACTAGCGGGAGTTGAGCAGTACTTC. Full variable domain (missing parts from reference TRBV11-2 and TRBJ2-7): EAGVAQSPRYKIIEKRQSVAFWCNPISGHATLYWYQQILGQGPKLLIQFQNNGVVDDSQLPKDRFSAERLKGVDSTLKIQPAKLEDSAVYLCASSSPGLAGVEQYFGPGTRLTVT.

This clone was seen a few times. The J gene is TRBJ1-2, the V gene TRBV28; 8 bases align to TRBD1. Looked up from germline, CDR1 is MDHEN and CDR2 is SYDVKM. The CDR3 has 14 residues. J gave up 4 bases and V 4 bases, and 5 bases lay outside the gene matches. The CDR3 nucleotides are TGTGCCAGCAGTTGGATTACAGGGGGCTATGGCTACACCTTC. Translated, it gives CASSWITGGYGYTF.

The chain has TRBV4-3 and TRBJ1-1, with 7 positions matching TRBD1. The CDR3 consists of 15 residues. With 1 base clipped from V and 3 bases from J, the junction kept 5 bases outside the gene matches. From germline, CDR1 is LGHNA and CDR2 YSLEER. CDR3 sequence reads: CASSQAHQGDTEAFF. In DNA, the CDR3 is TGCGCCAGCAGCCAAGCCCATCAGGGGGACACTGAAGCTTTCTTT.

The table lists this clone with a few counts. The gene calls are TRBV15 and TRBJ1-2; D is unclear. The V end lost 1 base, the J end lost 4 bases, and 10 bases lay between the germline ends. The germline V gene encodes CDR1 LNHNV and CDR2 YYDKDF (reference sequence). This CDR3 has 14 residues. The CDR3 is CATSRGEGGYGYTF. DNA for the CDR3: TGTGCCACCAGCAGAGGGGAGGGCGGCTATGGCTACACCTTC.

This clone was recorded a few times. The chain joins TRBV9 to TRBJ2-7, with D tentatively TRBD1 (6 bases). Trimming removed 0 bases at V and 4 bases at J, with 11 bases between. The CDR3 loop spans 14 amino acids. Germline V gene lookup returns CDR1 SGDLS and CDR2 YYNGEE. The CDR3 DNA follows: TGTGCCAGCAGCGTAGGTGGCAGGGGATACGAGCAGTACTTC. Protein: CASSVGGRGYEQYF.

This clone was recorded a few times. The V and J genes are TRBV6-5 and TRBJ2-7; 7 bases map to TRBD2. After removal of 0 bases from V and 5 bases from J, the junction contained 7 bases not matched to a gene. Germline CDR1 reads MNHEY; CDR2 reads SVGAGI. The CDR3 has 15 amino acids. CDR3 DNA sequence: TGTGCCAGCAGTTACTCACCGACTAGCTTCAACGAGCAGTACTTC. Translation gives CASSYSPTSFNEQYF.

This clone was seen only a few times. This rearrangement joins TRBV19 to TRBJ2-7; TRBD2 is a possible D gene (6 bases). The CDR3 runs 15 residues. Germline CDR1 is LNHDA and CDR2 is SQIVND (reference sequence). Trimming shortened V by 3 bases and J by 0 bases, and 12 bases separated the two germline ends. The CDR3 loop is CASSMTGDLSYEQYF. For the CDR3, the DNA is TGTGCCAGTAGTATGACGGGAGATCTCTCCTACGAGCAGTACTTC.

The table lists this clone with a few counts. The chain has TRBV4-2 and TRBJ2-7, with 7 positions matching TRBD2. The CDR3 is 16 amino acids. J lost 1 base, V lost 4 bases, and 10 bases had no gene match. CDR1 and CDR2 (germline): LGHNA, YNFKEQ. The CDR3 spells CASSLKVAGASYEQYF. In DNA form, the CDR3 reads TGTGCCAGCAGCCTCAAGGTGGCGGGAGCGTCCTACGAGCAGTACTTC.

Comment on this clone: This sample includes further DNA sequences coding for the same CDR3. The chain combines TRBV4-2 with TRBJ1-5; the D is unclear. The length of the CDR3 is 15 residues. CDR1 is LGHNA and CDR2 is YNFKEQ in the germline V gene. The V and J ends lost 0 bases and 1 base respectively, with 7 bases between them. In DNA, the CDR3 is TGTGCCAGCAGCCAAGACCGCGGAAGCAATCAGCCCCAGCATTTT. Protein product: CASSQDRGSNQPQHF.

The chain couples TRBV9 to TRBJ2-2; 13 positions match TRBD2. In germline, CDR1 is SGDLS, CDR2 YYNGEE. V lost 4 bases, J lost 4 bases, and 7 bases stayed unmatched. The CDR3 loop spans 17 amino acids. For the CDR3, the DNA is TGTGCCAGCAGCCCGCGGACTAGCGGGAGTGTCACCGGGGAGCTGTTTTTT. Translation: CASSPRTSGSVTGELFF.

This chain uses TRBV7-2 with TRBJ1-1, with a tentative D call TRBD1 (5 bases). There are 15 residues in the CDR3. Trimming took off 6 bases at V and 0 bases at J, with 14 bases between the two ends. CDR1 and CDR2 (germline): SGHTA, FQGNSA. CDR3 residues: CASSPMGGVNTEAFF. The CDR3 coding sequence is TGTGCCAGCAGTCCAATGGGGGGGGTGAACACTGAAGCTTTCTTT.

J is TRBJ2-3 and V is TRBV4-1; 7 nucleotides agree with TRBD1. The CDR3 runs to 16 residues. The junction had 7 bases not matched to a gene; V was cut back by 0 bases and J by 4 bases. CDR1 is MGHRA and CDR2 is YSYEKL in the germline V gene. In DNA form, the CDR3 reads TGCGCCAGCAGCCAAGATAAGGGGGCTCACGCAGATACGCAGTATTTT. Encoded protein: CASSQDKGAHADTQYF.

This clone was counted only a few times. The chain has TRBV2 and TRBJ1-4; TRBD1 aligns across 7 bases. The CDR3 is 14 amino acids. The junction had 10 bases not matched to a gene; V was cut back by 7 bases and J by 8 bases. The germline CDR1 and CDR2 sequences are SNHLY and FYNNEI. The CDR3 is CASMGQSEEEKLFF. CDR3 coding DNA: TGTGCCAGCATGGGACAGTCGGAGGAAGAAAAACTGTTTTTT.

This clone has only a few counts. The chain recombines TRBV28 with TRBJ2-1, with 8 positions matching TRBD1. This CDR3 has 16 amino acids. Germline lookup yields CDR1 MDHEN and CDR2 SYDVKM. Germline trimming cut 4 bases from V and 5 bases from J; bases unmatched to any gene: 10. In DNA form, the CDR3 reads TGTGCCAGCAGTTCTTTTGGACAGGGAACTAACAATGAGCAGTTCTTC. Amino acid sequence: CASSSFGQGTNNEQFF.

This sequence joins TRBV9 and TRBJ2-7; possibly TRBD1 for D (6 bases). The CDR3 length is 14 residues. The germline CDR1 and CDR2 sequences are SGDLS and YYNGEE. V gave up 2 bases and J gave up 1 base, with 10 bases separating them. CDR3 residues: CASSVRGSSYEQYF. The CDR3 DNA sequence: TGTGCCAGCAGCGTTAGGGGGTCGTCCTACGAGCAGTACTTC.

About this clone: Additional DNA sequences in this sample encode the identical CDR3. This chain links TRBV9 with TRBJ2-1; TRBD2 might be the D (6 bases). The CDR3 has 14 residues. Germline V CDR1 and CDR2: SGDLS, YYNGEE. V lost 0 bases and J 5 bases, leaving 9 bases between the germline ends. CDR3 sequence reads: CASSVGRGNNEQFF. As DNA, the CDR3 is TGTGCCAGCAGCGTAGGTCGCGGGAACAATGAGCAGTTCTTC.

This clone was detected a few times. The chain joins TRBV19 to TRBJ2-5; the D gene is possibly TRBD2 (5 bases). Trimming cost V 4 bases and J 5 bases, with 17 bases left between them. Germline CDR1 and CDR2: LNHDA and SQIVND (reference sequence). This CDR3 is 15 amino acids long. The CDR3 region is CASSRLSGGVETQYF. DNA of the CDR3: TGTGCCAGTAGTAGGCTAAGCGGAGGCGTGGAGACCCAGTACTTC.

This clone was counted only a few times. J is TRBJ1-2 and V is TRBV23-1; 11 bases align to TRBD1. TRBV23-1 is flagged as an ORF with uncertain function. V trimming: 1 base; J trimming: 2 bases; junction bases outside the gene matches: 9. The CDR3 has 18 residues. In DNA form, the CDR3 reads TGCGCCAGCAGTCAATTACTTCTGGGACAGGGGGGAAACTATGGCTACACCTTC. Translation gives CASSQLLLGQGGNYGYTF.

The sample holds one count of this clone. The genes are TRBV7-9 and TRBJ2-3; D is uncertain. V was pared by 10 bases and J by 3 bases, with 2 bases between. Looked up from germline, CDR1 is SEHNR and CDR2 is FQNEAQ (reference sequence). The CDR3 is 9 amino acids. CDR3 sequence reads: CATTDTQYF. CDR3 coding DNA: TGTGCCACGACAGATACGCAGTATTTT.